This T cell receptor beta chain was documented in a study of blood T cell repertoires in COVID-19. Study details: Acute-phase and convalescent COVID-19 samples originated in the United States, Italy and Spain. T cells, B-cell-depleted T cells, or PBMCs provided the cDNA or gDNA that served as material.

Per the authors' pipeline: Reference gene primer amplification in the assay estimated nucleated cell counts. Assay: immunoSEQ multiplex PCR; the TCRdb copy retains only in-frame clones and omits some. The DNA gave D and trimming, while V, J and clone size come from that table. The sample consists of 120,000 or so clones, approximately 80% of them appearing once. The germline V gene encodes CDR1 LNHDA and CDR2 SQIVND (reference sequence). The CDR3 loop spans 18 amino acids. Trimming at V came to 7 bases and at J to 5 bases, leaving 13 bases not matched to a gene. Sequencing was performed on peripheral blood. This clonotype was obtained from a human donor in a cohort sampled during active COVID-19. The chain couples TRBV19 to TRBJ2-2, with 13 bases that match TRBD2. This CDR3 is CASTPSGLAGDWTGELFF. The CDR3 bases are TGTGCCAGTACCCCTTCAGGACTAGCGGGAGATTGGACCGGGGAGCTGTTTTTT. The variable domain in full, completed from reference TRBV19 and TRBJ2-2, reads DGGITQSPKYLFRKEGQNVTLSCEQNLNHDAMYWYRQDPGQGLRLIYYSQIVNDFQKGDIAEGYSVSREKKESFPLTVTSAQKNPTAFYLCASTPSGLAGDWTGELFFGEGSRLTVL.